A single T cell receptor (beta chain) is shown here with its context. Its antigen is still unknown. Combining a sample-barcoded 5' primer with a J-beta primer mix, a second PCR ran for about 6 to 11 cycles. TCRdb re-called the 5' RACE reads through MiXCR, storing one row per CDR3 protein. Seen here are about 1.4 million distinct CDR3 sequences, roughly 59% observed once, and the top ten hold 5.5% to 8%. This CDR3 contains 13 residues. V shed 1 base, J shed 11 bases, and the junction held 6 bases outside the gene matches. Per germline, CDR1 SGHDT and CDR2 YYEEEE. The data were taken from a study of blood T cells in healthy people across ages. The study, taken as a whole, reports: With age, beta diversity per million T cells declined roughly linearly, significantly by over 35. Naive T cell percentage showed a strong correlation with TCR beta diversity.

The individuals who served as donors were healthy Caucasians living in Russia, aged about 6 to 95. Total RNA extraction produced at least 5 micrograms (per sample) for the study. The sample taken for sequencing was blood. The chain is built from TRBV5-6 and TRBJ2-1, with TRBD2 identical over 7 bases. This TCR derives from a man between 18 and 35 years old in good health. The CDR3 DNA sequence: TGTGCCAGCAGCTTGTTGAGGGAGGGGAAGCAGTTCTTC. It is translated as CASSLLREGKQFF.